One and the same sample provided the 26 T cell receptor beta chains below, sequenced in a study of neurological immune-mediated disorders (dated by TCRdb to about 2019). The library came from 5' RACE. The instrument was an Illumina HiSeq 2500. The public reads were reanalyzed by TCRdb: fastp trimming at Q25, MiXCR alignment, in-frame beta chains only. Each record represents a unique CDR3 protein, reported with the most common genes and DNA among its rows. The sample table lists about 120,000 distinct CDR3 sequences, roughly 3.4% of them with a count of one. Over 1% of the sample belongs to the ten largest clones. Material for sequencing was PBMCs. The origin of the receptors is a woman between 25 and 40 years old with multiple sclerosis.

This clonotype was found many times. The gene calls are TRBV29-1 and TRBJ2-1; D is uncertain. The germline V gene has CDR1 SQVTM and CDR2 ANQGSEA. The CDR3 is 12 amino acids. V lost 3 bases, J lost 4 bases, and 7 bases lay in between. For the CDR3, the DNA is TGCAGCGTTGATGATAGGTACAATGAGCAGTTCTTC. This sequence encodes CSVDDRYNEQFF.

This clonotype has a count of ten or more. This rearrangement joins TRBV5-4 to TRBJ2-2, with 9 bases aligning to TRBD2. Germline loops: CDR1 SGHNT, CDR2 YYREEE (reference sequence). The V and J ends lost 9 bases and 4 bases, in that order; junction bases with no gene match: 7. The length of the CDR3 is 14 residues. For the CDR3, the DNA is TGTGCCACACAGCGGGGGGTGGTCACCGGGGAGCTGTTTTTT. Amino acids: CATQRGVVTGELFF.

This clonotype was seen many times. J is TRBJ1-2 and V is TRBV29-1, with 8 bases fitting TRBD1. CDR1 is SQVTM and CDR2 is ANQGSEA in the germline V gene. J gave up 4 bases and V 6 bases, and 13 bases lay outside the gene matches. CDR3 size: 15 residues. For the CDR3, the DNA is TGCAGCGTCCGTTACCCTACCGGGACAGGCTATGGCTACACCTTC. Encoded protein: CSVRYPTGTGYGYTF.

This clonotype was counted at least ten times. The rearrangement links TRBV29-1 to TRBJ2-2; D uncertain. This CDR3 comprises 13 residues. Germline V gene sequence: CDR1 SQVTM, CDR2 ANQGSEA. The CDR3 protein is CSAGQARTGELFF. The CDR3 DNA reads TGCAGTGCTGGGCAGGCTCGCACCGGGGAGCTGTTTTTT.

This clonotype showed up just a few times. The chain couples TRBV5-1 to TRBJ2-2; 9 bases agree with TRBD1. V gave up 4 bases and J gave up 1 base; unmatched junction bases: 5. CDR3 length: 16 residues. CDR1 and CDR2 from the germline V gene are SGHRS and YFSETQ. The CDR3 loop is CASSIYRGQNTGELFF. The CDR3 nucleotides read TGCGCCAGCAGCATATACAGGGGGCAGAACACCGGGGAGCTGTTTTTT.

This clonotype occurred many times. The chain couples TRBV5-5 to TRBJ1-5; D gene unclear. This CDR3 is 16 amino acids long. Germline lookup yields CDR1 SGHKS and CDR2 YYEKEE (reference sequence). V lost 0 bases, J lost 0 bases, and 10 bases lay in between. CDR3 in amino acids: CASSLVARDSNQPQHF. DNA for the CDR3: TGTGCCAGCAGCTTGGTGGCCAGAGATAGCAATCAGCCCCAGCATTTT.

This clonotype has ten or more counts. This chain joins TRBV5-1 and TRBJ1-1; TRBD1 agrees at 8 bases. CDR3 length: 12 residues. V shed 4 bases and J 6 bases; nucleotides not matched to a gene: 2. From germline, CDR1 is SGHRS and CDR2 YFSETQ. The CDR3 DNA reads TGCGCCAGCAGCCTACAGGGGGCTGAAGCTTTCTTT. This translates into CASSLQGAEAFF.

This clonotype occurred many times. The rearrangement uses TRBV3-1 and TRBJ1-1; TRBD1 is a possible D gene (6 bases). Trimming removed 6 bases at V and 5 bases at J, with 10 bases between. This CDR3 is 12 amino acids long. Looked up from germline, CDR1 is LGHDT and CDR2 is YNNKEL (reference sequence). CDR3 protein: CASRIRGTEAFF. DNA of the CDR3: TGTGCCAGCAGGATCAGGGGTACTGAAGCTTTCTTT.

This clonotype was recorded many times. The V and J genes are TRBV6-2 or TRBV6-3 and TRBJ2-1; D is possibly TRBD1 (6 bases). The V and J ends lost 6 bases and 8 bases respectively, with 14 bases between them. The CDR3 consists of 13 residues. Germline V gene sequence: CDR1 MNHEY, CDR2 SVGEGT. CDR3 amino acids: CASRTDRLYEQFF. DNA of the CDR3: TGTGCCAGCAGGACAGACAGGCTTTATGAGCAGTTCTTC.

This clonotype was seen ten or more times. The V and J genes are TRBV5-6 and TRBJ2-4; 9 nucleotides align to TRBD1. The J segment lost 2 bases and the V segment lost 4 bases, leaving 7 bases of the junction unmatched. The CDR3 extends over 16 amino acids. The V gene's germline CDR1 is SGHDT and CDR2 YYEEEE. The CDR3 reads CASSHGQGTPKNIQYF. The CDR3 DNA sequence: TGTGCCAGCAGCCACGGACAGGGGACCCCCAAAAACATTCAGTACTTC.

This clonotype was counted many times. This chain joins TRBV20-1 and TRBJ2-7, with TRBD2 as a possible D gene (6 bases). Trimming took off 0 bases at V and 3 bases at J, with 15 bases between the two ends. CDR3 length: 15 residues. CDR1 and CDR2 (germline): DFQATT, SNEGSKA (reference sequence). The DNA of the CDR3 is TGCAGTGCTAGAGATCTTTCGGGAGCTGGCTACGAGCAGTACTTC. Translating it yields CSARDLSGAGYEQYF.

This clonotype occurred a few times. This chain joins TRBV6-5 and TRBJ2-7, with 8 nucleotides matching TRBD1. V dropped 2 bases and J dropped 2; count of bases not matched to a gene: 8. The CDR3 extends over 16 amino acids. Germline CDR1 is MNHEY and CDR2 is SVGAGI. Written as DNA, the CDR3 is TGTGCCAGCAGTTACGCCGGGACAGGCTCTACCTACGAGCAGTACTTC. This sequence encodes CASSYAGTGSTYEQYF.

This clonotype came up many times. The rearrangement joins TRBV5-1 to TRBJ2-7, with 7 bases aligning to TRBD2. The J segment lost 4 bases and the V segment lost 0 bases, leaving 13 bases of the junction unmatched. This CDR3 has 17 residues. Germline V gene data show CDR1 as SGHRS and CDR2 as YFSETQ. The CDR3 bases are TGCGCCAGCAGCTTGGCCGGGAGCTCCGGGGGGAGGTACGAGCAGTACTTC. Translated: CASSLAGSSGGRYEQYF.

This clonotype was seen repeatedly, ten times or more. J is TRBJ1-2 and V is TRBV20-1; D gene unclear. V lost 1 base and J 3 bases, leaving 6 bases between the germline ends. Per the germline V gene, CDR1 is DFQATT and CDR2 is SNEGSKA (reference sequence). This CDR3 comprises 12 residues. CDR3 sequence reads: CSARGLDYGYTF. CDR3 DNA sequence: TGCAGTGCTAGAGGGCTCGACTATGGCTACACCTTC.

This clonotype has at least ten counts. The chain links TRBV5-1 to TRBJ2-7, with D possibly being TRBD2 (6 bases). CDR3 size: 15 residues. Trimming removed 6 bases from V and 2 bases from J, with 18 bases in between. Germline V CDR1 and CDR2: SGHRS, YFSETQ. This CDR3 is CASKFERALTYEQYF. The CDR3 bases are TGCGCCAGCAAATTTGAGCGGGCCCTAACCTACGAGCAGTACTTC.

This clonotype has at least ten counts. V is TRBV5-1 and J is TRBJ2-1; 11 positions agree with TRBD2. The junction had 2 bases not matched to a gene; V was cut back by 6 bases and J by 6 bases. The CDR3 spans 13 residues. Germline-derived CDR1 and CDR2 are SGHRS and YFSETQ. CDR3 sequence: CASTSGGTNEQFF. In nucleotides, the CDR3 is TGCGCCAGCACTAGCGGGGGGACCAATGAGCAGTTCTTC.

This clonotype was seen many times. This chain joins TRBV7-2 and TRBJ2-1, with D unclear. From germline, CDR1 is SGHTA and CDR2 FQGNSA. V lost 0 bases and J lost 6, with 18 bases in between. This CDR3 comprises 17 residues. The CDR3 nucleotides are TGTGCCAGCAGCTTAGCGCGCTCTGGTCGCACCCTCAATGAGCAGTTCTTC. The encoded protein is CASSLARSGRTLNEQFF.

This clonotype was seen repeatedly, ten times or more. The V and J genes are TRBV7-8 and TRBJ2-1; no clear D. Germline V gene lookup returns CDR1 SGHVS and CDR2 FQNEAQ. CDR3 length: 13 residues. V lost 1 base to trimming and J lost 7 bases, with 8 bases between them. The CDR3, as DNA: TGTGCCAGCAGCTTAGTCCGGCTTAATGAGCAGTTCTTC. Translation: CASSLVRLNEQFF.

This clonotype was seen at least ten times. V gene TRBV6-5 combines with J gene TRBJ2-1; D assignment may be TRBD1 or TRBD2 (6 bases each). The ends were cut back, 8 bases at V and 8 bases at J, with 16 bases in the middle. The CDR3 is 13 residues long. Germline V gene lookup returns CDR1 MNHEY and CDR2 SVGAGI. The CDR3 loop reads CASGEGGLDEQFF. Here the CDR3 DNA reads TGTGCCAGCGGGGAAGGGGGGTTGGATGAGCAGTTCTTC.

A remark on this clonotype: A read error is possible here, since a much larger clone lies one base away. The chain carries TRBV20-1 and TRBJ2-1, with D unresolved. This CDR3 region has 10 residues. V was cut by 6 bases and J by 8 bases, with 8 bases left in between. Germline V CDR1 and CDR2: DFQATT, SNEGSKA (reference sequence). The CDR3 protein is CSASYDEQFF. The CDR3 DNA follows: TGCAGTGCGTCGTACGATGAGCAGTTCTTC.

This clonotype came up many times. The V and J genes are TRBV5-1 and TRBJ1-4; D uncertain. The CDR3 runs to 14 residues. Trimming stripped 1 base from V and 6 bases from J, with 10 bases between. CDR1 and CDR2 (germline): SGHRS, YFSETQ. The CDR3 sequence: CASSLFGRDEKLFF. DNA of the CDR3: TGCGCCAGCAGCTTGTTTGGGCGAGATGAAAAACTGTTTTTT.

This clonotype was detected ten times or more. The chain is built from TRBV6-4 and TRBJ2-1; D remains unclear. The germline gives CDR1 MRHNA, CDR2 SNTAGT. The CDR3 spans 13 residues. Trimming cost V 3 bases and J 0 bases, with 3 bases left between them. CDR3 residues: CASSETSYNEQFF. Here the CDR3 DNA reads TGTGCCAGCAGTGAGACCTCCTACAATGAGCAGTTCTTC.

V and J are TRBV12-3 or TRBV12-4 and TRBJ1-6, with D unclear. The CDR3 is 15 residues long. V was clipped by 6 bases and J by 6 bases, with 15 bases between them. CDR3 in DNA: TGTGCCAGCAGATGGGCTTGGGGAAGTAATTCACCCCTCCACTTT. Protein: CASRWAWGSNSPLHF.

This clonotype was picked up many times. The chain combines TRBV6-5 with TRBJ2-3; no clear D. The CDR3 loop spans 12 amino acids. V was clipped by 0 bases and J by 6 bases, with 4 bases between them. Germline V CDR1 and CDR2: MNHEY, SVGAGI. In DNA form, the CDR3 reads TGTGCCAGCAGTTACTCTTCGGATACGCAGTATTTT. It yields the protein CASSYSSDTQYF.

The sample holds many counts of this clonotype. The rearrangement links TRBV7-9 to TRBJ2-1, with D unclear. This CDR3 has 15 residues. V was cut by 6 bases and J by 1 base, with 13 bases left in between. From germline, CDR1 is SEHNR and CDR2 FQNEAQ (reference sequence). DNA of the CDR3: TGTGCCAGCAGATCCTACGCCAGGTCCTACAATGAGCAGTTCTTC. Translating gives CASRSYARSYNEQFF.

This clonotype was detected ten times or more. The chain carries TRBV5-1 and TRBJ2-5; TRBD1 matches at 7 bases. Germline assignment: CDR1 SGHRS and CDR2 YFSETQ. The V and J ends lost 4 bases and 5 bases, in that order; junction bases with no gene match: 11. The CDR3 consists of 15 residues. For the CDR3, the DNA is TGCGCCAGCAGCCCCGGACAGGTCTTAGCGGAGACCCAGTACTTC. This encodes CASSPGQVLAETQYF. The whole variable domain, remainder taken from reference TRBV5-1 and TRBJ2-5, is KAGVTQTPRYLIKTRGQQVTLSCSPISGHRSVSWYQQTPGQGLQFLFEYFSETQRNKGNFPGRFSGRQFSNSRSEMNVSTLELGDSALYLCASSPGQVLAETQYFGPGTRLLVL.